This is a list of T cell receptor beta chains from one sample in a study of blood T cells in healthy people across ages. From the 5' RACE reads, TCRdb called clonotypes with MiXCR, one entry per CDR3 protein. The table records 500,000 to 600,000 distinct CDR3 sequences, 27% of them present only once. Material: blood. Receptors were obtained from a woman aged 70-85 years in good health. CDR3s include the opening cysteine and the closing phenylalanine or tryptophan. Fields, in order: D gene, J gene, V gene, clone size, CDR3 protein, CDR3 DNA. D genes are given only for firm matches. Not all rows give a size; the values are once, few, many and, for expanded clones, a class.

D gene: TRBD2
J gene: TRBJ2-1
V gene: TRBV7-9
clone size: NA
CDR3 protein: CASPEVGLAEVNSYNEQFF
CDR3 DNA: TGTGCCAGCCCTGAGGTTGGACTAGCGGAAGTTAACTCCTACAATGAGCAGTTCTTC

D gene: NA
J gene: TRBJ2-5
V gene: TRBV30
clone size: NA
CDR3 protein: CAWSAGRETQYF
CDR3 DNA: TGTGCCTGGAGTGCCGGAAGGGAGACCCAGTACTTC

D gene: NA
J gene: TRBJ2-1
V gene: TRBV4-3
clone size: few
CDR3 protein: CASSQDYNAQEQFF
CDR3 DNA: TGCGCCAGCAGCCAAGATTATAACGCCCAGGAGCAGTTCTTC

D gene: NA
J gene: TRBJ1-2
V gene: TRBV9
clone size: few
CDR3 protein: CASSVAVGIRGYTF
CDR3 DNA: TGTGCCAGCAGCGTAGCAGTTGGAATTCGGGGCTACACCTTC

D gene: TRBD1
J gene: TRBJ1-1
V gene: TRBV4-1
clone size: NA
CDR3 protein: CASSQEPGQGHTEAFF
CDR3 DNA: TGCGCCAGCAGCCAAGAACCGGGACAGGGGCACACTGAAGCTTTCTTT

D gene: TRBD2
J gene: TRBJ2-1
V gene: TRBV7-3
clone size: few
CDR3 protein: CASSFYSGGGNEQFF
CDR3 DNA: TGTGCCAGCAGCTTTTATAGCGGGGGGGGAAATGAGCAGTTCTTC

D gene: NA
J gene: TRBJ2-4
V gene: TRBV6-2/TRBV6-3
clone size: NA
CDR3 protein: CASSPRGDGAKNIQYF
CDR3 DNA: TGTGCCAGCAGTCCCAGGGGGGACGGGGCCAAAAACATTCAGTACTTC

D gene: NA
J gene: TRBJ2-5
V gene: TRBV5-1
clone size: few
CDR3 protein: CASSPLGGGIGQYF
CDR3 DNA: TGCGCCAGCAGCCCACTAGGAGGGGGCATCGGGCAGTACTTC

D gene: NA
J gene: TRBJ1-2
V gene: TRBV27
clone size: few
CDR3 protein: CASILGTWDGYTF
CDR3 DNA: TGTGCCAGCATACTCGGGACCTGGGATGGCTACACCTTC

D gene: NA
J gene: TRBJ1-2
V gene: TRBV9
clone size: NA
CDR3 protein: CASSVGTDFNYGYTF
CDR3 DNA: TGTGCCAGCAGCGTAGGAACAGACTTTAACTATGGCTACACCTTC

D gene: NA
J gene: TRBJ2-1
V gene: TRBV6-1
clone size: NA
CDR3 protein: CASSEASLGTQFF
CDR3 DNA: TGTGCCAGCAGTGAAGCAAGTTTGGGGACGCAGTTCTTC

D gene: TRBD2
J gene: TRBJ2-5
V gene: TRBV7-2
clone size: NA
CDR3 protein: CASRLLAGGQETQYF
CDR3 DNA: TGTGCCAGCAGGTTACTAGCGGGGGGGCAGGAGACCCAGTACTTC

D gene: TRBD1
J gene: TRBJ2-3
V gene: TRBV12-5
clone size: NA
CDR3 protein: CASGSQGLADTQYF
CDR3 DNA: TGTGCTAGTGGTTCACAGGGGCTGGCAGATACGCAGTATTTT

D gene: TRBD1
J gene: TRBJ2-7
V gene: TRBV30
clone size: NA
CDR3 protein: CAWALGQGSYEQYF
CDR3 DNA: TGTGCCTGGGCGCTGGGACAGGGCTCCTACGAGCAGTACTTC

D gene: NA
J gene: TRBJ2-4
V gene: TRBV7-2
clone size: few
CDR3 protein: CASSLDSGNIQYF
CDR3 DNA: TGTGCCAGCAGCTTAGACTCGGGAAACATTCAGTACTTC

D gene: NA
J gene: TRBJ2-1
V gene: TRBV5-1
clone size: few
CDR3 protein: CASSLPRGDEQFF
CDR3 DNA: TGCGCCAGCAGCTTGCCTAGGGGGGATGAGCAGTTCTTC

D gene: NA
J gene: TRBJ2-3
V gene: TRBV27
clone size: NA
CDR3 protein: CASSLSGLYTQYF
CDR3 DNA: TGTGCCAGCAGTCTCTCGGGTTTGTATACGCAGTATTTT

D gene: TRBD2
J gene: TRBJ2-5
V gene: TRBV20-1
clone size: few
CDR3 protein: CSASPGLARGQETQYF
CDR3 DNA: TGCAGTGCTAGCCCGGGACTAGCAAGGGGGCAAGAGACCCAGTACTTC

D gene: NA
J gene: TRBJ1-2
V gene: TRBV5-1
clone size: NA
CDR3 protein: CASSLEVRGGYTF
CDR3 DNA: TGCGCCAGCAGCTTGGAAGTGAGGGGGGGCTACACCTTC

D gene: TRBD2
J gene: TRBJ2-1
V gene: TRBV20-1
clone size: few
CDR3 protein: CSAPSTSGVEQFF
CDR3 DNA: TGCAGTGCCCCGTCGACTAGCGGCGTGGAGCAGTTCTTC

D gene: NA
J gene: TRBJ1-3
V gene: TRBV7-9
clone size: few
CDR3 protein: CASSLGEGRGNTIYF
CDR3 DNA: TGTGCCAGCAGCTTGGGCGAGGGGCGTGGAAACACCATATATTTT

D gene: TRBD1
J gene: TRBJ2-1
V gene: TRBV7-2
clone size: NA
CDR3 protein: CAGSTQGGLEYEQFF
CDR3 DNA: TGTGCCGGCAGCACACAGGGGGGCCTGGAGTATGAGCAGTTCTTC

D gene: NA
J gene: TRBJ1-2
V gene: TRBV7-2
clone size: NA
CDR3 protein: CASSLAHKGLGLYGYTF
CDR3 DNA: TGTGCCAGCAGCTTAGCGCATAAGGGGTTGGGCCTCTATGGCTACACCTTC

D gene: NA
J gene: TRBJ1-2
V gene: TRBV9
clone size: few
CDR3 protein: CASSVAPFTDVYYGYTF
CDR3 DNA: TGTGCCAGCAGCGTAGCCCCATTCACCGACGTTTACTATGGCTACACCTTC

D gene: NA
J gene: TRBJ2-1
V gene: TRBV19
clone size: few
CDR3 protein: CASSRTAGTIYNEQFF
CDR3 DNA: TGTGCCAGTAGTCGGACAGCGGGGACAATCTACAATGAGCAGTTCTTC

D gene: NA
J gene: TRBJ1-3
V gene: TRBV4-3
clone size: few
CDR3 protein: CASSQDTSGNTIYF
CDR3 DNA: TGCGCCAGCAGCCAAGACACCTCTGGAAACACCATATATTTT

D gene: NA
J gene: TRBJ1-2
V gene: TRBV21-1
clone size: NA
CDR3 protein: CASSKEDRDRGGRGYTF
CDR3 DNA: TGTGCCAGCAGCAAAGAGGATCGGGACAGGGGGGGGCGTGGCTACACCTTC

D gene: NA
J gene: TRBJ1-1
V gene: TRBV12-3/TRBV12-4
clone size: NA
CDR3 protein: CASSASYRGHDEAFF
CDR3 DNA: TGTGCCAGCAGCGCATCGTACCGGGGACATGATGAAGCTTTCTTT

D gene: TRBD1
J gene: TRBJ1-2
V gene: TRBV29-1
clone size: NA
CDR3 protein: CSVDPTQGGGYGYTF
CDR3 DNA: TGCAGCGTTGATCCTACACAGGGGGGAGGCTATGGCTACACCTTC

D gene: NA
J gene: TRBJ2-7
V gene: TRBV7-2
clone size: NA
CDR3 protein: CASSLALSTGRQYF
CDR3 DNA: TGTGCCAGCAGCTTAGCGCTAAGTACGGGTAGGCAGTACTTC

D gene: NA
J gene: TRBJ1-3
V gene: TRBV3-1
clone size: NA
CDR3 protein: CASSDSRVSGNTIYF
CDR3 DNA: TGTGCCAGCAGCGACTCCCGGGTCTCTGGAAACACCATATATTTT

D gene: NA
J gene: TRBJ2-5
V gene: TRBV4-1
clone size: few
CDR3 protein: CASSQLVTLQETQYF
CDR3 DNA: TGCGCCAGCAGCCAATTAGTCACTCTCCAAGAGACCCAGTACTTC

D gene: NA
J gene: TRBJ2-4
V gene: TRBV29-1
clone size: NA
CDR3 protein: CSVGESLAKNIQYF
CDR3 DNA: TGCAGCGTGGGGGAGTCCCTAGCCAAAAACATTCAGTACTTC

D gene: TRBD1
J gene: TRBJ2-1
V gene: TRBV15
clone size: few
CDR3 protein: CATSRAGQGDNEQFF
CDR3 DNA: TGTGCCACCAGCAGGGCGGGACAGGGAGACAATGAGCAGTTCTTC

D gene: NA
J gene: TRBJ2-1
V gene: TRBV12-5
clone size: few
CDR3 protein: CASGLGRVEYNEQFF
CDR3 DNA: TGTGCTAGTGGCTTGGGACGGGTCGAGTACAATGAGCAGTTCTTC

D gene: NA
J gene: TRBJ1-2
V gene: TRBV20-1
clone size: few
CDR3 protein: CSARDPTYGYTF
CDR3 DNA: TGCAGTGCTAGAGATCCTACCTATGGCTACACCTTC

D gene: NA
J gene: TRBJ2-1
V gene: TRBV5-1
clone size: NA
CDR3 protein: CASSLEQTYNEQFF
CDR3 DNA: TGCGCCAGCAGCTTGGAACAGACCTACAATGAGCAGTTCTTC

D gene: NA
J gene: TRBJ1-4
V gene: TRBV5-6
clone size: NA
CDR3 protein: CASSLFGERTAGEELFF
CDR3 DNA: TGTGCCAGCAGCTTGTTCGGCGAACGGACCGCGGGTGAAGAACTGTTTTTT

D gene: TRBD1
J gene: TRBJ1-1
V gene: TRBV4-2
clone size: NA
CDR3 protein: CASSQMDRGRTEAFF
CDR3 DNA: TGTGCCAGCAGCCAAATGGACAGGGGAAGGACTGAAGCTTTCTTT

D gene: NA
J gene: TRBJ1-4
V gene: TRBV7-2
clone size: NA
CDR3 protein: CASSLGKGTRANEKLFF
CDR3 DNA: TGTGCCAGCAGCTTAGGGAAGGGGACACGGGCTAATGAAAAACTGTTTTTT

D gene: NA
J gene: TRBJ1-2
V gene: TRBV6-2/TRBV6-3
clone size: NA
CDR3 protein: CASSSADRRYGYTF
CDR3 DNA: TGTGCCAGCAGCTCAGCGGACAGACGTTATGGCTACACCTTC

D gene: NA
J gene: TRBJ2-4
V gene: TRBV3-1
clone size: NA
CDR3 protein: CASSQAGGYDIQYF
CDR3 DNA: TGTGCCAGCAGCCAAGCGGGTGGGTACGACATTCAGTACTTC

D gene: NA
J gene: TRBJ1-5
V gene: TRBV2
clone size: NA
CDR3 protein: CASSDRGRGNQPQHF
CDR3 DNA: TGTGCCAGCAGTGATCGGGGGAGGGGCAATCAGCCCCAGCATTTT

D gene: NA
J gene: TRBJ2-3
V gene: TRBV29-1
clone size: few
CDR3 protein: CSVIKGTDTQYF
CDR3 DNA: TGCAGCGTTATAAAGGGCACAGATACGCAGTATTTT